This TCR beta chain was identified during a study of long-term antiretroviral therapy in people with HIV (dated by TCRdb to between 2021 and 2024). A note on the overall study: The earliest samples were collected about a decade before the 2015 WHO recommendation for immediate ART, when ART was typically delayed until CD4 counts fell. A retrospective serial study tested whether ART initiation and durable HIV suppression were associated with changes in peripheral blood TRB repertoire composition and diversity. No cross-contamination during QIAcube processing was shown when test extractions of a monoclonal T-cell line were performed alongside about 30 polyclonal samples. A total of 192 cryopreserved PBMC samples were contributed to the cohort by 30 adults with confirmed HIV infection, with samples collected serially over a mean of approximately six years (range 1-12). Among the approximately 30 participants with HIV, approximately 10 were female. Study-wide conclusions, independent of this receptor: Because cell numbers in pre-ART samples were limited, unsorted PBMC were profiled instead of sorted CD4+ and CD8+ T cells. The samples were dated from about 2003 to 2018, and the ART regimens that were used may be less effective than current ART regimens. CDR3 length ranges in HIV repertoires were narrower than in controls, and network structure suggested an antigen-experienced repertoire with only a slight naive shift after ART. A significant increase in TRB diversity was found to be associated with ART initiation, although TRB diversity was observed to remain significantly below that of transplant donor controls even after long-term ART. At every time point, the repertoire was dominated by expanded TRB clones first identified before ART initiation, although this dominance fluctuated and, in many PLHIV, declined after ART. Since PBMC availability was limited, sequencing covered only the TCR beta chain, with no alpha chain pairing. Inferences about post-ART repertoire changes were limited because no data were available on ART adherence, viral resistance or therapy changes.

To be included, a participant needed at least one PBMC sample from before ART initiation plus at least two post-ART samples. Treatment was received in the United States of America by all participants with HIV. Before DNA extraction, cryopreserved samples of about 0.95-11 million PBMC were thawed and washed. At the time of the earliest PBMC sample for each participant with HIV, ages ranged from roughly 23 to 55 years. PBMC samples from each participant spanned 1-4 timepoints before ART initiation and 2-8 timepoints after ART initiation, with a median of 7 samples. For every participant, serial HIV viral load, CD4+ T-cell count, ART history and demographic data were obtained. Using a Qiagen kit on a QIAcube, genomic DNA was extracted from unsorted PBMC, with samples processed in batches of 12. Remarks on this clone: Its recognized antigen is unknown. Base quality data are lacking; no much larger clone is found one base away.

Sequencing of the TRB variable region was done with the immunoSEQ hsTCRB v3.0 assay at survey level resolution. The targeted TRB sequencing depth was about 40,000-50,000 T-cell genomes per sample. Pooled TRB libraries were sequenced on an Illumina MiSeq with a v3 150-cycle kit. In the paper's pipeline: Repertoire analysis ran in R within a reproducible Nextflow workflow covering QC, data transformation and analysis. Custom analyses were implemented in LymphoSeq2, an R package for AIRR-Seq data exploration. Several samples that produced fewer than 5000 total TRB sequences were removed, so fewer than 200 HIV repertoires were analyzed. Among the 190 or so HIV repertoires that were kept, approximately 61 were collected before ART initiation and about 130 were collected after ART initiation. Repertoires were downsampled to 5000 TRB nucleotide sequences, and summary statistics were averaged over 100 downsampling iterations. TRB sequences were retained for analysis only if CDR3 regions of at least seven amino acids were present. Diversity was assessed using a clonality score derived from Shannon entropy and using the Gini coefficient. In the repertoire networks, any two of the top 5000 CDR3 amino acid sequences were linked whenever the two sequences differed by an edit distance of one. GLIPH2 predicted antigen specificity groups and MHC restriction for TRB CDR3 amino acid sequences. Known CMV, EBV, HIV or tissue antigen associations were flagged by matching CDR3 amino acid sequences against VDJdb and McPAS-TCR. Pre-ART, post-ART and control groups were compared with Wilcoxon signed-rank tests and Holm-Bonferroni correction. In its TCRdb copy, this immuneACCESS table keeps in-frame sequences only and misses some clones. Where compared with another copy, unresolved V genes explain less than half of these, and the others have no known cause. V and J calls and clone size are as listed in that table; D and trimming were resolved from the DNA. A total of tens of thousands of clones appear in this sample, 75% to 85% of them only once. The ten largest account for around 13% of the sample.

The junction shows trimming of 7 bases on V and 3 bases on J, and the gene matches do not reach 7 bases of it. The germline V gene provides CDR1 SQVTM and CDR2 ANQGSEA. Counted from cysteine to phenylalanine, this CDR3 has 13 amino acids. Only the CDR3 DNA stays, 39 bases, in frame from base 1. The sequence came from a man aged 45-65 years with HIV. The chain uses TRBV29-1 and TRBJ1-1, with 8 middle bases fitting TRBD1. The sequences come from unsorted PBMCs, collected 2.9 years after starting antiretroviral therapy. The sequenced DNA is TGCAGCGCCGACAGGGGAGGAGACACTGAAGCTTTCTTT. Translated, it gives CSADRGGDTEAFF.